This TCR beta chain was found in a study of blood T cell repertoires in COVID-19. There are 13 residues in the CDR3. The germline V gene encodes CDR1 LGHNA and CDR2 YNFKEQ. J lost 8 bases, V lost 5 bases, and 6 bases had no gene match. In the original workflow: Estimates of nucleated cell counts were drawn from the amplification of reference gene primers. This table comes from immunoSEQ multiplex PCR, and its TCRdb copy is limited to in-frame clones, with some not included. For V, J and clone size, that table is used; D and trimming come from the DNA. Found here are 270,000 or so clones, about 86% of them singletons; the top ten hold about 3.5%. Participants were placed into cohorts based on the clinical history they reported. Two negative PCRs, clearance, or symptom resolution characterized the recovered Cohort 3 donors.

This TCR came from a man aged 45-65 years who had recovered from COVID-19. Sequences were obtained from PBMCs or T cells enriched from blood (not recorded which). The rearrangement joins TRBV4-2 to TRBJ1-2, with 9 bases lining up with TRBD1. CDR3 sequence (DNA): TGTGCCAGCAGCTCAGACAGGGGGGAAGGCTACACCTTC. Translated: CASSSDRGEGYTF.